The 4 T cell receptor beta chains listed next were all sequenced from one sample in a study of OX40 agonist ivuxolimab in advanced cancers. Produced via immunoSEQ multiplex PCR; TCRdb's table is partial and in-frame only. This table has some 22,000 clones, approximately 89% appearing once. This material consisted of CD4+ or CD8+ T cells sorted from blood, taken in a trial of the OX40 agonist ivuxolimab. All receptors derive from an adult with an advanced solid tumor such as melanoma, head and neck, liver or kidney cancer.

This chain links TRBV7-2 with TRBJ1-5; the D is unclear. CDR1 and CDR2 from the germline V gene are SGHTA and FQGNSA. With 5 bases removed from V and 5 bases from J, the gap between germline ends came to 16 bases. The CDR3 is made up of 15 amino acids. The DNA of the CDR3 is TGTGCCAGCAGCCGCGGACCTTACGAAGATCAGCCCCAGCATTTT. Amino acids: CASSRGPYEDQPQHF.

The chain uses TRBV11-2 and TRBJ2-7; 8 bases agree with TRBD1. The V gene end was trimmed by 5 bases and the J gene end by 4 bases; junction bases not matched to a gene: 7. The CDR3 length is 14 residues. Germline V CDR1 and CDR2: SGHAT, FQNNGV. CDR3 nucleotides: TGTGCCAGCAGCCTGACAGGGGACAGTTACGAGCAGTACTTC. It encodes CASSLTGDSYEQYF. The whole variable domain, remainder taken from reference TRBV11-2 and TRBJ2-7, is EAGVAQSPRYKIIEKRQSVAFWCNPISGHATLYWYQQILGQGPKLLIQFQNNGVVDDSQLPKDRFSAERLKGVDSTLKIQPAKLEDSAVYLCASSLTGDSYEQYFGPGTRLTVT.

The V gene is TRBV30, the J gene TRBJ1-2; D is possibly TRBD1 (6 bases). The V end lost 5 bases, the J end lost 11 bases, and 15 bases lay between the germline ends. There are 11 residues in the CDR3. Germline V gene data show CDR1 as GTSNPN and CDR2 as SVGIG (reference sequence). CDR3 protein: CAWDRDIRYTF. In nucleotides, the CDR3 is TGTGCCTGGGACCGGGACATCCGATACACCTTC. Looking up the rest from reference TRBV30 and TRBJ1-2 gives the full variable domain: SQTIHQWPATLVQPVGSPLSLECTVEGTSNPNLYWYRQAAGRGLQLLFYSVGIGQISSEVPQNLSASRPQDRQFILSSKKLLLSDSGFYLCAWDRDIRYTFGSGTRLTVV.

Of note for this clone: At one end the junction does not follow the germline gene, possibly because of a read error. The chain links TRBV4-1 to TRBJ2-7; TRBD2 aligns across 11 bases. The germline V gene has CDR1 MGHRA and CDR2 YSYEKL. CDR3 size: 17 residues. CDR3 DNA: TGCGCCAGCAGTCAAGCCCCTAGCGGGGGGCCCGCCTACGAGCAGTACTTC. Amino acids: CASSQAPSGGPAYEQYF.